One and the same sample provided the 3 T cell receptor beta chains below, sequenced in a study of T cells after yellow fever vaccination. TCRdb called the 5' RACE reads again in MiXCR, with one record for every CDR3 protein. The table lists over 150,000 distinct CDR3 sequences, 5.5% to 7.5% of them singletons. The sample was CD4+ T cells sorted from PBMCs, taken 4 to 6 days after the first yellow fever vaccination. The receptors originated from a man younger than 30 who received the YFV17D yellow fever vaccine.

The rearrangement uses TRBV18 and TRBJ2-1; D uncertain. V dropped 6 bases and J dropped 4 bases, with 13 bases sitting between them. Looked up from germline, CDR1 is KGHSH and CDR2 is LQKENI. The CDR3 extends over 14 amino acids. CDR3 loop: CASSQEISYNEQFF. The CDR3 DNA reads as TGTGCCAGCTCCCAGGAGATATCTTACAATGAGCAGTTCTTC.

This clonotype was counted ten times or more. The chain combines TRBV5-1 with TRBJ2-1, with D perhaps matching TRBD2 (5 bases). The CDR3 has 12 amino acids. V lost 5 bases, J lost 5 bases, and 8 bases lay in between. In germline, CDR1 is SGHRS, CDR2 YFSETQ. CDR3 protein: CASRRTDNEQFF. As DNA, the CDR3 is TGCGCCAGCAGGAGGACTGACAATGAGCAGTTCTTC. The variable domain in full, with the rest retrieved from reference TRBV5-1 and TRBJ2-1, is KAGVTQTPRYLIKTRGQQVTLSCSPISGHRSVSWYQQTPGQGLQFLFEYFSETQRNKGNFPGRFSGRQFSNSRSEMNVSTLELGDSALYLCASRRTDNEQFFGPGTRLTVL.

This clonotype was found many times. The chain recombines TRBV5-1 with TRBJ2-1, with 9 positions matching TRBD2. The CDR3 sequence is 15 residues long. Germline V gene lookup returns CDR1 SGHRS and CDR2 YFSETQ. Trimming cost V 3 bases and J 3 bases; bases outside gene matches: 4. The CDR3 is CASSWGLADYNEQFF. The CDR3 DNA is TGCGCCAGCAGCTGGGGACTAGCTGACTACAATGAGCAGTTCTTC. Full variable domain (outside the CDR3, taken from reference TRBV5-1 and TRBJ2-1): KAGVTQTPRYLIKTRGQQVTLSCSPISGHRSVSWYQQTPGQGLQFLFEYFSETQRNKGNFPGRFSGRQFSNSRSEMNVSTLELGDSALYLCASSWGLADYNEQFFGPGTRLTVL.